Listed below are T cell receptor beta chains from one sample, sequenced in a study of resident and recirculating memory T cells in vitiligo. Libraries were prepared by immunoSEQ multiplex PCR; TCRdb keeps only in-frame clonotypes and omits some of them. The data contain roughly 40,000 clones, around 90% of them singletons. The sample comprised blood. These receptors originate from a male donor with vitiligo. Both conserved end residues are part of each CDR3. Fields, in order: D gene, J gene, clone size, V gene, CDR3 DNA, CDR3 protein. A D gene is named only where the DNA matches it firmly. Only part of the rows carry a size: once, few, many, or a class if the clone is expanded.

D gene: TRBD1
J gene: TRBJ1-2
clone size: NA
V gene: TRBV5-6
CDR3 DNA: TGTGCCAGCAGCCAGAACAGGGGCTATGGCTACACCTTC
CDR3 protein: CASSQNRGYGYTF

D gene: NA
J gene: TRBJ1-4
clone size: once
V gene: TRBV18
CDR3 DNA: TGTGCCAGCTCACCGGAAAAACAGGGTCTCGAAAAACTGTTTTTT
CDR3 protein: CASSPEKQGLEKLFF

D gene: NA
J gene: TRBJ2-1
clone size: NA
V gene: TRBV5-5
CDR3 DNA: TGTGCCAGCAGCTTGGAGACTACGGGCAGCAATGAGCAGTTCTTC
CDR3 protein: CASSLETTGSNEQFF

D gene: NA
J gene: TRBJ2-7
clone size: NA
V gene: TRBV6-5
CDR3 DNA: TGTGCCAGCAGTAGGGGACAAGTCTACGAGCAGTACTTC
CDR3 protein: CASSRGQVYEQYF

D gene: NA
J gene: TRBJ1-3
clone size: NA
V gene: TRBV29-1
CDR3 DNA: TGCAGCGTGGGAGACCGAGGAAACACCATATATTTT
CDR3 protein: CSVGDRGNTIYF

D gene: TRBD2
J gene: TRBJ2-5
clone size: NA
V gene: TRBV5-1
CDR3 DNA: TGCGCCAGCAGCTCCGCGGGGGGCCAGGAGACCCAGTACTTC
CDR3 protein: CASSSAGGQETQYF

D gene: TRBD1
J gene: TRBJ1-2
clone size: NA
V gene: TRBV27
CDR3 DNA: TGTGCCAGCCCTCGACAGGGTGTATGGGGGACCTTC
CDR3 protein: CASPRQGVWGTF

D gene: TRBD1
J gene: TRBJ1-2
clone size: NA
V gene: TRBV7-2
CDR3 DNA: TGTGCCAGCAGCTTAGGGGACAGGGGATATGGCTACACCTTC
CDR3 protein: CASSLGDRGYGYTF

D gene: TRBD1
J gene: TRBJ2-3
clone size: once
V gene: TRBV5-1
CDR3 DNA: TGCGCCAGCAGCTTGACAGGGGAAGATACGCAGTATTTT
CDR3 protein: CASSLTGEDTQYF

D gene: NA
J gene: TRBJ1-2
clone size: NA
V gene: TRBV6-6
CDR3 DNA: TGTGCCAGCAGTGGAGGGGAAGCTAACTATGGCTACACCTTC
CDR3 protein: CASSGGEANYGYTF

D gene: NA
J gene: TRBJ2-3
clone size: NA
V gene: TRBV28
CDR3 DNA: TGTGCCAGCAGTTTCAGGGGTTCCCGCACAGATACGCAGTATTTT
CDR3 protein: CASSFRGSRTDTQYF

D gene: TRBD1
J gene: TRBJ1-5
clone size: NA
V gene: TRBV9
CDR3 DNA: TGTGCCAGCAGCGTACCTACAGGGGCCGGGCCCAGGAATTTT
CDR3 protein: CASSVPTGAGPRNF

D gene: NA
J gene: TRBJ1-1
clone size: once
V gene: TRBV2
CDR3 DNA: TGTGCCAGCAGTGAAATTAGTAACCCAAATCAAAACACTGAAGCTTTCTTT
CDR3 protein: CASSEISNPNQNTEAFF

D gene: TRBD1
J gene: TRBJ2-2
clone size: NA
V gene: TRBV5-1
CDR3 DNA: TGCGCCAGCAGCTTCGGACAGGTTGGAACCGGGGAGCTGTTTTTT
CDR3 protein: CASSFGQVGTGELFF

D gene: TRBD2
J gene: TRBJ2-7
clone size: NA
V gene: TRBV5-1
CDR3 DNA: TGCGCCAGCAGCGCGACTAGCAGCTACGAGCAGTACTTC
CDR3 protein: CASSATSSYEQYF

D gene: TRBD1
J gene: TRBJ1-5
clone size: NA
V gene: TRBV10-3
CDR3 DNA: TGTGCCATCACAAGGACAGGGGAGAAGAGCAATCAGCCCCAGCATTTT
CDR3 protein: CAITRTGEKSNQPQHF

D gene: TRBD1
J gene: TRBJ1-1
clone size: few
V gene: TRBV29-1
CDR3 DNA: TGCAGCGTTGGGGGCTGGGACAGGGAGGAAGCTTTCTTT
CDR3 protein: CSVGGWDREEAFF

D gene: TRBD1
J gene: TRBJ1-2
clone size: NA
V gene: TRBV9
CDR3 DNA: TGTGCCAGCAGCGCCACAGGGGTTGGCTACACCTTC
CDR3 protein: CASSATGVGYTF

D gene: NA
J gene: TRBJ2-7
clone size: NA
V gene: TRBV6-1
CDR3 DNA: TGTGCCAGCAGCCCCCGCTACGAGCAGTACTTC
CDR3 protein: CASSPRYEQYF

D gene: NA
J gene: TRBJ1-2
clone size: NA
V gene: TRBV9
CDR3 DNA: TGTGCCAGCAGCGGAGGAGGACAGTTCTATGGCTACACCTTC
CDR3 protein: CASSGGGQFYGYTF

D gene: NA
J gene: TRBJ2-3
clone size: NA
V gene: TRBV4-1
CDR3 DNA: TGCGCCAGCAGCTCTACCCCGGGTAGGGGTAGCACAGATACGCAGTATTTT
CDR3 protein: CASSSTPGRGSTDTQYF

D gene: NA
J gene: TRBJ2-7
clone size: NA
V gene: TRBV28
CDR3 DNA: TGTGCCAGCAGTATTCAATACGAGCAGTACTTC
CDR3 protein: CASSIQYEQYF

D gene: NA
J gene: TRBJ1-4
clone size: NA
V gene: TRBV6-6
CDR3 DNA: TGTGCCAGCTCCGAGGAGGAAGAAAAACTGTTTTTT
CDR3 protein: CASSEEEEKLFF

D gene: NA
J gene: TRBJ2-7
clone size: NA
V gene: TRBV27
CDR3 DNA: TGTGCCAGCAGTAGCCCCTACGAGCAGTACTTC
CDR3 protein: CASSSPYEQYF

D gene: NA
J gene: TRBJ2-3
clone size: few
V gene: TRBV11-2
CDR3 DNA: TGTGCCAGCAGCCACCAGATCAGGGGTGCAGATACGCAGTATTTT
CDR3 protein: CASSHQIRGADTQYF

D gene: NA
J gene: TRBJ1-6
clone size: NA
V gene: TRBV5-1
CDR3 DNA: TGCGCCAGCAGCGCGGAGAGCTCCTATAATTCACCCCTCCACTTT
CDR3 protein: CASSAESSYNSPLHF

D gene: NA
J gene: TRBJ1-6
clone size: NA
V gene: TRBV12-5
CDR3 DNA: TGTGCTAGTGGTTGGGGCATCCATAATTCACCCCTCCACTTT
CDR3 protein: CASGWGIHNSPLHF

D gene: TRBD1
J gene: TRBJ1-2
clone size: once
V gene: TRBV30
CDR3 DNA: TGTGCCTGGATAAGGGACAGCTACTATGGCTACACCTTC
CDR3 protein: CAWIRDSYYGYTF

D gene: TRBD1
J gene: TRBJ1-2
clone size: NA
V gene: TRBV5-6
CDR3 DNA: TGTGCCAGCAGCTCCCTACTGACAGGGAAAACCTATGGCTACACCTTC
CDR3 protein: CASSSLLTGKTYGYTF

D gene: NA
J gene: TRBJ2-3
clone size: NA
V gene: TRBV4-3
CDR3 DNA: TGCGCCAGCAGCCAAGGAGGGCGGACCCAAGGTAGCACAGATACGCAGTATTTT
CDR3 protein: CASSQGGRTQGSTDTQYF

D gene: NA
J gene: TRBJ2-2
clone size: NA
V gene: TRBV7-9
CDR3 DNA: TGTGCCAGCAGCTTTACCTCCCTAGCGTTTGGGGGTACCGGGGAGCTGTTTTTT
CDR3 protein: CASSFTSLAFGGTGELFF

D gene: TRBD1
J gene: TRBJ2-5
clone size: NA
V gene: TRBV27
CDR3 DNA: TGTGCCAGCAGTCGCCGACCGGGACAGGGAGGAAGGGAAGAGACCCAGTACTTC
CDR3 protein: CASSRRPGQGGREETQYF

D gene: NA
J gene: TRBJ1-4
clone size: NA
V gene: TRBV7-9
CDR3 DNA: TGTGCCAGCAGCTTAGTAGCGTCCCGTAATGAAAAACTGTTTTTT
CDR3 protein: CASSLVASRNEKLFF

D gene: NA
J gene: TRBJ1-4
clone size: NA
V gene: TRBV25-1
CDR3 DNA: TGTGCCAGCAGCTCAACAGCAATAAATGAAAAACTGTTTTTT
CDR3 protein: CASSSTAINEKLFF

D gene: NA
J gene: TRBJ1-3
clone size: NA
V gene: TRBV5-1
CDR3 DNA: TGCGCCAGCAGCGTCGGGCGGACATCTGGAAACACCATATATTTT
CDR3 protein: CASSVGRTSGNTIYF

D gene: TRBD1
J gene: TRBJ2-7
clone size: NA
V gene: TRBV7-6
CDR3 DNA: TGTGCCAGCAGCTTAGTCAGGGGGCTGGGTTACGAGCAGTACTTC
CDR3 protein: CASSLVRGLGYEQYF

D gene: TRBD1
J gene: TRBJ2-1
clone size: NA
V gene: TRBV5-6
CDR3 DNA: TGTGCCAGCAGCTTGAAAGCCGGGACAGGGATGAATGAGCAGTTCTTC
CDR3 protein: CASSLKAGTGMNEQFF

D gene: NA
J gene: TRBJ1-6
clone size: NA
V gene: TRBV6-1
CDR3 DNA: TGTGCCAGCAGTGAGACATCTTACACACCCCTCCACTTT
CDR3 protein: CASSETSYTPLHF

D gene: NA
J gene: TRBJ2-2
clone size: NA
V gene: TRBV11-3
CDR3 DNA: TGTGCCAGCAGCTTGGTAGCGGATACTAGAACCGGGGAGCTGTTTTTT
CDR3 protein: CASSLVADTRTGELFF

D gene: TRBD2
J gene: TRBJ2-3
clone size: NA
V gene: TRBV7-6
CDR3 DNA: TGTGCCAGCAGCTCCAGACTAGCGGCTAGCACAGATACGCAGTATTTT
CDR3 protein: CASSSRLAASTDTQYF

D gene: TRBD1
J gene: TRBJ1-3
clone size: NA
V gene: TRBV6-5
CDR3 DNA: TGTGCCAGCAGTTACGTCGGGCAGGGGGACACCATATATTTT
CDR3 protein: CASSYVGQGDTIYF

D gene: NA
J gene: TRBJ1-5
clone size: NA
V gene: TRBV19
CDR3 DNA: TGTGCCAGTAAGGAACACCGAGGGCTCAAGCCCCAGCATTTT
CDR3 protein: CASKEHRGLKPQHF